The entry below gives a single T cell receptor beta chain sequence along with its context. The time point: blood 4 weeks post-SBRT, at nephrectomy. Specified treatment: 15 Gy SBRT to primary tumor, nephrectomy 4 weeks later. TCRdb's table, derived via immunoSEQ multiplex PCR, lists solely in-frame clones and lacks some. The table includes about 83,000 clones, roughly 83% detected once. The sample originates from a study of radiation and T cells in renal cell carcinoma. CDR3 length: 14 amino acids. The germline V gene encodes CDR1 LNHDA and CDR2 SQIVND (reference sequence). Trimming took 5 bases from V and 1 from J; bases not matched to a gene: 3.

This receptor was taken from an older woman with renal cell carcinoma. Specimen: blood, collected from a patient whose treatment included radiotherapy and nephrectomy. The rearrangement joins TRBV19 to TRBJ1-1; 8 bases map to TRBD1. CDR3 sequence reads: CASSPGTGNTEAFF. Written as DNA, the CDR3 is TGTGCCAGTAGTCCGGGGACAGGGAACACTGAAGCTTTCTTT.